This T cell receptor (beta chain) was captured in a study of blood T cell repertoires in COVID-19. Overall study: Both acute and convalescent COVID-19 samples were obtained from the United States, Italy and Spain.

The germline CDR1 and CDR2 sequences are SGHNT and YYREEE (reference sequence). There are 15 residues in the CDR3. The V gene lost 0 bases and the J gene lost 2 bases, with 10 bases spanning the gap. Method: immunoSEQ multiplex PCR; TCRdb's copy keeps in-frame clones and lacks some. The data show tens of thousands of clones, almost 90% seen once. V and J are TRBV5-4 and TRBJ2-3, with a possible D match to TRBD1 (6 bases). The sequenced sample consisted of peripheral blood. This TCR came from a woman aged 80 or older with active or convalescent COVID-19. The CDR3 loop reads CASSLDRAVTDTQYF. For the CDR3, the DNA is TGTGCCAGCAGCTTGGACAGGGCAGTCACAGATACGCAGTATTTT.